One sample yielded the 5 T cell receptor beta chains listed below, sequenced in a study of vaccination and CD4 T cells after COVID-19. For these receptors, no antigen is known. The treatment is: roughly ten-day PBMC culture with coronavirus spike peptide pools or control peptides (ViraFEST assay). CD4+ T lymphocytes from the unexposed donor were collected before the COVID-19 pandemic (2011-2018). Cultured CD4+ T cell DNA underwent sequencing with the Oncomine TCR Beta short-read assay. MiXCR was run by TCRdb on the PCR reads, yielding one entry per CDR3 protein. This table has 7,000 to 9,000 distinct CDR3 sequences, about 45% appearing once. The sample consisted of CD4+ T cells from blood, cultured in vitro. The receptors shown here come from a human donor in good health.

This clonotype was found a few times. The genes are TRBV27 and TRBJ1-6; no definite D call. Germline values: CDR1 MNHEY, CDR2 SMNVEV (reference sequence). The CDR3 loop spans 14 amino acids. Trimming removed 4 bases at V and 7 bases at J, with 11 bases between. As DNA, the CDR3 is TGTGCCAGCAGTTCGACCCACGTGAATTCACCCCTCCACTTT. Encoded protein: CASSSTHVNSPLHF.

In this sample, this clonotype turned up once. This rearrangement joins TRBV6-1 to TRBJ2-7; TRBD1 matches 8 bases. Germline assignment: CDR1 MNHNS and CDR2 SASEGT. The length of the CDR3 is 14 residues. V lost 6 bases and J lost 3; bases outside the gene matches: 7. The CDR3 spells CASRRTGRGYEQYF. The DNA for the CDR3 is TGTGCCAGCAGGAGGACAGGGAGAGGCTACGAGCAGTACTTC.

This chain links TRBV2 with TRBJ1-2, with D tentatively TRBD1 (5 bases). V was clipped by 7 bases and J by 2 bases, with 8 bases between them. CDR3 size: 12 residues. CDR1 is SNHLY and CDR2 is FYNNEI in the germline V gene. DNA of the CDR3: TGTGCCAGCACCAGACAGAACTATGGCTACACCTTC. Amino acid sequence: CASTRQNYGYTF.

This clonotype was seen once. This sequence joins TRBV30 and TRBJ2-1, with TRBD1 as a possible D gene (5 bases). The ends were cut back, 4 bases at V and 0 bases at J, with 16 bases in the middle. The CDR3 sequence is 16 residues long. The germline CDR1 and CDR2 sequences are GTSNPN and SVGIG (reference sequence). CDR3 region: CAWTLWGSYSYNEQFF. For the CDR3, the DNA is TGTGCCTGGACCCTATGGGGCTCTTACTCCTACAATGAGCAGTTCTTC.

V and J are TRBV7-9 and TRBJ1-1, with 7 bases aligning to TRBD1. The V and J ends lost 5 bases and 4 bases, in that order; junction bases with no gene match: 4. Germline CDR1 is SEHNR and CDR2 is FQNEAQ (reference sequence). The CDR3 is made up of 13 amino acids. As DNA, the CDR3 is TGTGCCAGCAGCCCCCCAGGGGGCACTGAAGCTTTCTTT. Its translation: CASSPPGGTEAFF.